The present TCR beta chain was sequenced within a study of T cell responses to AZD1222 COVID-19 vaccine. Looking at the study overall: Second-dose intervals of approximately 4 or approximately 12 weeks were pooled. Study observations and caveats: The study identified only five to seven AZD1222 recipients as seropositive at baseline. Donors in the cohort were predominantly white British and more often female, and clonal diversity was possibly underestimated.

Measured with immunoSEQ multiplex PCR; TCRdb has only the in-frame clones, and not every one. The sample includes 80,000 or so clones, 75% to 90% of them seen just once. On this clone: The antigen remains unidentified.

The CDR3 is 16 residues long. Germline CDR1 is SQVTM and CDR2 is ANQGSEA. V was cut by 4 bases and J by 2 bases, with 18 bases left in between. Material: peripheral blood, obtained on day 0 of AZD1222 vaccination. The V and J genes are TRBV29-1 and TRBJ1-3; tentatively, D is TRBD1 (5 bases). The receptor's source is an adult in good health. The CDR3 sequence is CSVVRPGGVAGNTIYF. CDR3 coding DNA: TGCAGCGTTGTCCGTCCGGGGGGAGTTGCTGGAAACACCATATATTTT.